Following are 7 T cell receptor beta chains from one sample sequenced in a study of post-analysis software for immune sequencing data (dated by TCRdb to about 2015). Overall results and qualifications from the work: About 5 TRBV segments, including TRBV5-6, TRBV5-1 and TRBV20-1, were significantly more frequent in patients than controls.

The antigens these receptors bind are not known. Libraries were made using PCR. Sequenced on an Illumina HiSeq 2500. To reduce PCR and sequencing biases, unique molecular identifiers were incorporated into the TCR beta cDNA libraries. The raw public reads went through TCRdb reprocessing: fastp at Q25, MiXCR clone calling, in-frame beta chains kept. Rows matching on CDR3 protein sequence are summarized as one entry with the most common DNA and genes. This sample is represented by roughly 700,000 distinct CDR3 sequences; 30% of them were singletons. Clones ranked in the top ten supply approximately 0.55% of the sample. The sample taken for sequencing was blood. The receptors were sampled from a girl aged 10 to 17 with multiple sclerosis.

This chain joins TRBV29-1 and TRBJ1-2; D is unresolved. The V end was cut by 0 bases, the J end by 3 bases, with 11 bases between. CDR1 is SQVTM, CDR2 ANQGSEA, per germline. The length of the CDR3 is 14 residues. The CDR3 DNA sequence: TGCAGCGTTGAAGATCAAAGCAATTACTATGGCTACACCTTC. This translates into CSVEDQSNYYGYTF.

Regarding this clonotype: At one end the junction does not follow the germline gene, possibly because of a read error. The J gene is TRBJ2-1, the V gene TRBV3-1; 7 bases fit TRBD2. The CDR3 has 16 residues. CDR1 and CDR2 (germline): LGHDT, YNNKEL (reference sequence). This CDR3 is CVSSQDGGSSYNEQFF. CDR3 DNA: TGTGTCAGCAGCCAAGACGGCGGGAGCTCCTACAATGAGCAGTTCTTC.

The CDR3 loop is CASRAAGTFTEAFF. The DNA for the CDR3 is TGTGCCAGCAGAGCTGCCGGGACGTTTACTGAAGCTTTCTTT. This chain uses TRBV7-9 with TRBJ1-1; perhaps TRBD1 as D (5 bases). The CDR3 sequence is 14 residues long. With 6 bases removed from V and 5 bases from J, the gap between germline ends came to 16 bases. Germline CDR1 and CDR2: SEHNR and FQNEAQ (reference sequence).

The CDR3 region is CAIFPGGGSPGTGELFF. The CDR3 DNA reads as TGTGCCATCTTTCCGGGGGGCGGCAGTCCCGGCACCGGGGAGCTGTTTTTT. This chain uses TRBV10-3 with TRBJ2-2; D may be TRBD2 (7 bases). V lost 8 bases and J lost 4, with 23 bases in between. The length of the CDR3 is 17 residues. From germline, CDR1 is ENHRY and CDR2 SYGVKD.

This clonotype was recorded only once. The genes are TRBV4-3 and TRBJ2-3; 8 positions agree with TRBD2. This CDR3 has 17 amino acids. Germline loops: CDR1 LGHNA, CDR2 YSLEER. The V segment lost 0 bases and the J segment 0 bases; nucleotides outside the gene matches: 5. Here the CDR3 reads CASSQDGTSGSTDTQYF. CDR3 DNA sequence: TGCGCCAGCAGCCAAGATGGAACTAGCGGAAGCACAGATACGCAGTATTTT.

The chain recombines TRBV5-1 with TRBJ2-7; 10 bases agree with TRBD2. Trimming at V came to 0 bases and at J to 4 bases, leaving 4 bases not matched to a gene. The length of the CDR3 is 15 residues. The V gene's germline CDR1 is SGHRS and CDR2 YFSETQ. CDR3 in DNA: TGCGCCAGCAGCTTGGCAGCGGGAGGGACATACGAGCAGTACTTC. Protein product: CASSLAAGGTYEQYF.

V is TRBV6-5 and J is TRBJ2-1, with D possibly being TRBD2 (5 bases). The CDR3 runs 14 residues. V was cut by 0 bases and J by 12 bases, with 15 bases left in between. The germline CDR1 and CDR2 sequences are MNHEY and SVGAGI. The CDR3 reads CASSYSSTRTGQFF. CDR3 coding DNA: TGTGCCAGCAGTTACTCAAGTACTAGGACCGGGCAGTTCTTC.